This T cell receptor beta chain was captured by sequencing in a study of shared clonotypes between healthy human individuals. The length of the CDR3 is 14 residues. V gave up 4 bases and J gave up 5 bases; unmatched junction bases: 5. Germline CDR1 reads LGHNA; CDR2 reads YNFKEQ. TCRdb's table, derived via immunoSEQ multiplex PCR, lists solely in-frame clones and lacks some. The data show approximately 530,000 clones, 95% to 96% seen once. Everyone who donated was a Caucasian adult who lived in Nashville, Tennessee. Sequenced material: naive CD4+ T cells sorted from blood. As for subset: CD45RA+ positively selected. The chain carries TRBV4-2 and TRBJ1-5; 7 bases align to TRBD1. The TCR was taken from a woman aged 25-40 years in good health. Written as DNA, the CDR3 is TGTGCCAGCAGCCGAAGACAGGGAGATCAGCCCCAGCATTTT. Its protein product is CASSRRQGDQPQHF.